This T cell receptor (beta chain) appears in the sequencing data of a study of cytomegalovirus exposure and HLA in healthy donors (TCRdb year 2017). Looking at the study overall: According to a later analysis, one platform produced both the 110 or so validation repertoires and the roughly 660 repertoires of the first cohort. The study aimed to test whether signatures of past pathogen exposure could be identified by cataloging public T cell receptors. Along with the roughly 670-subject first cohort, a separate validation cohort of 120 different subjects was used. To predict cytomegalovirus infection status, the study brought together high-throughput TCR immunosequencing, statistical association of individual TCRs with disease status, and machine learning.

Inclusive of the bounding cysteine and phenylalanine, the CDR3 is 14 residues long. Just CDR3 DNA is preserved here, 42 bases in frame from base 1. CDR1 and CDR2 were assigned from the germline V gene (reference sequence) as LNHDA and SQIVND. V loses 7 bases, J loses 0 bases, and the germline ends lie 12 bases apart. The receptor library was made with the immunoSEQ multiplex PCR assay. The paper's processing steps were these. A statistical classification framework was built for diagnosing cytomegalovirus status from the catalog of TCR beta chain sequences. Imported from immuneACCESS, the table was reduced by TCRdb to in-frame sequences with V and J called. These copies leave out some clones; in studies compared against another copy, an unresolved V gene accounts for under half, and the cause of the remainder is not known. V, J and clone size are taken as reported in that table, and D and trimming were inferred from the DNA itself. This sample lists 140,000 to 150,000 clones; 87% were detected once. 3.5% to 5.5% of the sample goes to the ten largest clones.

This clone was counted once. There is no known antigen for this receptor. No base quality values were provided; no much bigger clone lies one nucleotide off. Overall results and qualifications from the work: All 120 or so repertoires were used to score co-occurrence in the validation cohort in a later analysis, because that analysis had no HLA typing for the cohort. The study listed approximately 150 TCR beta chains as associated with cytomegalovirus. A later analysis found that TCRs clustered in the first cohort also tended to co-occur in the 100 to 150 validation repertoires, with approximately 95% of cluster scores above 0. Most TCR sequences were observed very rarely across donors, whereas some public TCRs were present in many individuals. A few of the identified cytomegalovirus-associated TCR beta chains were confirmed in vitro to be specific for cytomegalovirus antigens. The classifier was reported to diagnose cytomegalovirus status with high specificity and sensitivity in both the original and validation cohorts. The authors suggested that the approach could potentially be extended to other disease states and immunological phenotypes.

Donors formed part of the validation cohort, which comprised about 130 subjects and was distinct from the first cohort of 550 to 850 subjects. The sequence links TRBV19 to TRBJ1-2; the D gene cannot be named for sure. The sequence was obtained from a man between 18 and 35 years old in good health and CMV-seropositive. Material: PBMCs. The nucleotides read TGTGCCAGTAAGGAGGGCCGCGCTAACTATGGCTACACCTTC. Translated, it gives CASKEGRANYGYTF.